This entry describes one T cell receptor (beta chain). Its antigen is unidentified. Germline-derived CDR1 and CDR2 are LGHNT and FRNRAP. Trimming shortened V by 0 bases and J by 4 bases, and 15 bases separated the two germline ends. The CDR3 extends over 16 amino acids. The TCR beta CDR3 regions underwent amplification using RNA transcripts as the source. RT-PCR in the first round (using the HTBI primer set) targeted the TCR CDR3. TCRdb re-called the multiplex PCR reads with MiXCR, one entry per CDR3 protein. The sample shows hundreds of thousands of distinct CDR3 sequences, 35% to 55% of them seen only once. The sample comes from a study of T cells in Graves' hyperthyroidism and ophthalmopathy. The study left out patients who had uncontrolled infection, other autoimmune disease, pregnancy or lactation. Findings and caveats of the study: Ophthalmopathy prediction by the model preceded onset by a median about 6 months. Most thyroid-expanded clonotypes above 0.001 were also found in blood.

The TCR comes from a woman aged 18-29 years with Graves' hyperthyroidism. V and J are TRBV12-5 and TRBJ1-1; D not resolved. Sequenced: peripheral blood or thyroid tissue (not recorded which). The CDR3 protein is CASGLVLGRMITEAFF. The CDR3 DNA sequence: TGTGCTAGTGGTTTGGTACTTGGCAGGATGATCACTGAAGCTTTCTTT.